Below, 13 T cell receptor beta chains from the same sample are listed, as sequenced in a study of blood T cell repertoires in COVID-19. Only in-frame clones appear in the TCRdb table, and some are missing; sequencing was by immunoSEQ multiplex PCR. The table lists 150,000 to 200,000 clones, around 90% of them singletons, with 2.5% to 3.5% in the top ten. The specimen sequenced was peripheral blood. These receptors were obtained from a middle-aged man with active or convalescent COVID-19.

The chain joins TRBV30 to TRBJ1-1, with D maybe TRBD1 (5 bases). CDR1 and CDR2 from the germline V gene are GTSNPN and SVGIG (reference sequence). The CDR3 loop spans 13 amino acids. Trimming removed 4 bases at V and 6 bases at J, with 15 bases between. Here the CDR3 reads CAWNILRGSEAFF. CDR3 nucleotides: TGTGCCTGGAATATCTTAAGGGGATCTGAAGCTTTCTTT. The whole variable domain, filled in from reference TRBV30 and TRBJ1-1, reads SQTIHQWPATLVQPVGSPLSLECTVEGTSNPNLYWYRQAAGRGLQLLFYSVGIGQISSEVPQNLSASRPQDRQFILSSKKLLLSDSGFYLCAWNILRGSEAFFGQGTRLTVV.

The gene calls are TRBV18 and TRBJ1-1; D might be TRBD1 (5 bases). CDR1 and CDR2 (germline): KGHSH, LQKENI. Trimming removed 2 bases at V and 0 bases at J, with 10 bases between. This CDR3 comprises 15 residues. CDR3 DNA: TGTGCCAGCTCACCATCGGGGGGGGTGAACACTGAAGCTTTCTTT. Amino acid sequence: CASSPSGGVNTEAFF.

The chain couples TRBV3-1 (or the pseudogene TRBV3-2) to TRBJ1-2; D is unresolved. There are 13 residues in the CDR3. V was clipped by 1 base and J by 4 bases, with 7 bases between them. Germline CDR1 is LGHDT and CDR2 is YNNKEL (reference sequence). The CDR3 sequence is CASSQATAYGYTF. The DNA for the CDR3 is TGTGCCAGCAGCCAAGCTACAGCCTATGGCTACACCTTC.

The genes are TRBV30 and TRBJ1-4, with D tentatively TRBD1 (5 bases). V lost 5 bases, J lost 5 bases, and 15 bases lay in between. This CDR3 is built from 14 residues. CDR1 and CDR2 from the germline V gene are GTSNPN and SVGIG (reference sequence). Here the CDR3 reads CAWGLGGGNEKLFF. In DNA, the CDR3 is TGTGCCTGGGGCCTCGGGGGGGGAAATGAAAAACTGTTTTTT.

The chain uses TRBV11-2 and TRBJ2-2; 7 nucleotides agree with TRBD2. Germline lookup yields CDR1 SGHAT and CDR2 FQNNGV. The CDR3 has 15 residues. Trimming took 2 bases from V and 6 from J; bases not matched to a gene: 6. The DNA of the CDR3 is TGTGCCAGCAGCTTACTGGGAGGGACGCCCGGGGAGCTGTTTTTT. Its translation: CASSLLGGTPGELFF.

In its sample, this clone was seen a few times. This chain uses TRBV11-2 with TRBJ1-2; tentatively, D is TRBD1 (5 bases). This CDR3 is built from 16 residues. Germline CDR1 is SGHAT and CDR2 is FQNNGV. Between the trimmed V and J ends, which lost 1 base and 3 bases, there was a span of 15 bases. The CDR3 here is CASSLGQGRMDYGYTF. The CDR3 DNA sequence: TGTGCCAGCAGCTTAGGGCAGGGTCGTATGGACTATGGCTACACCTTC.

The chain couples TRBV5-4 to TRBJ2-5, with 12 nucleotides matching TRBD2. Germline assignment: CDR1 SGHNT and CDR2 YYREEE (reference sequence). Trimming removed 10 bases from V and 4 bases from J; junction bases left unmatched: 11. The CDR3 is 15 residues long. The CDR3 coding sequence is TGTGCCTCGGGGCCTAGCGGGGGGGCCAGAGAGACCCAGTACTTC. This codes for CASGPSGGARETQYF. The entire variable domain, with the rest obtained from reference TRBV5-4 and TRBJ2-5, is as follows: ETGVTQSPTHLIKTRGQQVTLRCSSQSGHNTVSWYQQALGQGPQFIFQYYREEENGRGNFPPRFSGLQFPNYSSELNVNALELDDSALYLCASGPSGGARETQYFGPGTRLLVL.

The chain couples TRBV11-2 to TRBJ1-1, with 7 bases that match TRBD1. The ends lost 5 bases at V and 6 bases at J; junction bases unmatched: 18. Looked up from germline, CDR1 is SGHAT and CDR2 is FQNNGV. The CDR3 has 17 amino acids. CDR3 region: CASSHVTLQGRGAEAFF. The DNA for the CDR3 is TGTGCCAGCAGCCACGTCACATTACAGGGGCGGGGGGCTGAAGCTTTCTTT.

This clone was seen once. The chain couples TRBV27 to TRBJ2-1; no reliable D call. The CDR3 loop spans 13 amino acids. The germline CDR1 and CDR2 sequences are MNHEY and SMNVEV (reference sequence). Trimming pared 5 bases from V and 9 bases from J, leaving 14 bases between. This CDR3 is CASSAVLSGEQFF. Here the CDR3 DNA reads TGTGCCAGCAGTGCCGTTTTATCGGGTGAGCAGTTCTTC.

This chain links TRBV16 with TRBJ2-5, with 9 nucleotides matching TRBD1. V lost 5 bases to trimming and J lost 4 bases; unmatched junction nucleotides: 5. The CDR3 is 14 amino acids. The V gene's germline CDR1 is KGHSY and CDR2 FQNENV. The CDR3 nucleotides read TGTGCCAGCAGCTATTTGACAGGGGGAGAGACCCAGTACTTC. The encoded protein is CASSYLTGGETQYF.

This chain connects TRBV29-1 to TRBJ1-1; D is unclear. Germline CDR1 and CDR2: SQVTM and ANQGSEA. The CDR3 is made up of 12 amino acids. V was trimmed by 7 bases and J by 1 base, leaving 10 bases between them. CDR3 in amino acids: CSGSRQNTEAFF. DNA of the CDR3: TGCAGCGGCTCCCGACAGAACACTGAAGCTTTCTTT.

The rearrangement links TRBV21-1 to TRBJ1-5. TRBV21-1 is a listed pseudogene. The CDR3 runs 15 residues. The CDR3 region has the DNA TGTGCCAGCAGCCCCCGGGGGGTTAAGAATCAGCCCCAGCATTTT. Translated: CASSPRGVKNQPQHF.

This clone appeared once. This sequence joins TRBV20-1 and TRBJ2-7; 8 bases match TRBD1. The V segment lost 3 bases and the J segment 1 base; nucleotides outside the gene matches: 5. This CDR3 has 14 residues. Germline V gene sequence: CDR1 DFQATT, CDR2 SNEGSKA (reference sequence). The CDR3 DNA is TGCAGTGCTAGTTCCCAGGGGGCTTCCTACGAGCAGTACTTC. It is translated as CSASSQGASYEQYF.